Listed here are 26 T cell receptor beta chains from one sample, sequenced in a study of T cell repertoires in cytomegalovirus infection. TCRdb used MiXCR to reprocess the reads, holding one entry per CDR3 protein. The data contain more than 650,000 distinct CDR3 sequences, roughly 35% of them singletons. The sample consisted of PBMCs. The receptors were gathered from a human donor in good health (CMV status not recorded). Some clones in this sample may be carry-over from other donors' samples.

This chain links TRBV19 with TRBJ1-5; D gene unclear. The CDR3 is 16 amino acids. V gave up 3 bases and J gave up 7 bases, with 19 bases separating them. Germline V gives CDR1 LNHDA, CDR2 SQIVND (reference sequence). Here the CDR3 reads CASSIQPTGVGQPQHF. For the CDR3, the DNA is TGTGCCAGTAGTATCCAACCTACCGGGGTCGGGCAGCCCCAGCATTTT.

This sequence joins TRBV28 and TRBJ1-1, with a possible D match to TRBD1 (5 bases). CDR1 is MDHEN, CDR2 SYDVKM, per germline. The CDR3 extends over 13 amino acids. V lost 6 bases and J 5 bases, leaving 13 bases between the germline ends. CDR3 sequence (DNA): TGTGCCAGCAGATACAGGATCTGGACTGAAGCTTTCTTT. Translation gives CASRYRIWTEAFF.

The chain uses TRBV6-2 or TRBV6-3 and TRBJ1-5; a possible D gene is TRBD1 (5 bases). The CDR3 covers 17 residues. V gave up 8 bases and J gave up 0 bases, with 20 bases separating them. The germline V gene has CDR1 MNHEY and CDR2 SVGEGT. This CDR3 reads CASSSVAGRLSNQPQHF. DNA for the CDR3: TGTGCCAGCTCCTCGGTCGCAGGGAGACTTAGCAATCAGCCCCAGCATTTT.

This clonotype was detected a few times. The chain is built from TRBV7-8 and TRBJ2-1; 7 bases fit TRBD1. Germline V gene lookup returns CDR1 SGHVS and CDR2 FQNEAQ. The CDR3 is 17 residues long. Trimming removed 5 bases from V and 2 bases from J; junction bases left unmatched: 12. DNA for the CDR3: TGTGCCAGCAGCCTAACGAACCCGGGACAGACCTACAATGAGCAGTTCTTC. Amino acids: CASSLTNPGQTYNEQFF.

The chain employs TRBV5-6 and TRBJ1-1; D is possibly TRBD1 (5 bases). This CDR3 contains 17 residues. The V and J ends lost 4 bases and 1 base respectively, with 20 bases between them. Germline V gene lookup returns CDR1 SGHDT and CDR2 YYEEEE. The CDR3 protein is CASSPGVYGTENTEAFF. In nucleotides, the CDR3 is TGTGCCAGCAGCCCCGGGGTATACGGGACGGAGAACACTGAAGCTTTCTTT.

This chain's CDR3 is CASRTGTVGYTF. CDR3 coding DNA: TGTGCCAGCAGGACGGGGACCGTCGGGTACACCTTC. This chain joins TRBV2 and TRBJ1-2; maybe TRBD1 (5 bases). Germline V gene sequence: CDR1 SNHLY, CDR2 FYNNEI. The CDR3 covers 12 residues. Trimming shortened V by 6 bases and J by 11 bases, and 16 bases separated the two germline ends.

This clonotype was seen a few times. The chain links TRBV11-2 to TRBJ2-7; 11 nucleotides line up with TRBD2. The J segment lost 4 bases and the V segment lost 1 base, leaving 3 bases of the junction unmatched. The CDR3 is 15 amino acids. CDR1 is SGHAT, CDR2 FQNNGV, per germline. CDR3 sequence (DNA): TGTGCCAGCAGCTTAGGGCCTAGCGGGAGGTACGAGCAGTACTTC. Translating it yields CASSLGPSGRYEQYF.

On this clonotype: At one end, the junction sequence differs from germline, possibly due to a read error. For the CDR3, the DNA is TGTGCCAGCAGCACTACCGGGACAGGCCCCTACAATGATCAGTTCTTC. The encoded protein is CASSTTGTGPYNDQFF. The rearrangement uses TRBV28 and TRBJ2-1, with 8 bases aligning to TRBD1. Germline-derived CDR1 and CDR2 are MDHEN and SYDVKM. This CDR3 spans 16 amino acids.

This clonotype was observed many times. Here the CDR3 DNA reads TGTGCCAGCAGCTTAACGACAGGGGCAACGGGAAACACCATATATTTT. This translates into CASSLTTGATGNTIYF. The chain uses TRBV7-6 and TRBJ1-3; 8 bases fit TRBD1. Looked up from germline, CDR1 is SGHVS and CDR2 is FNYEAQ. J lost 4 bases, V lost 2 bases, and 7 bases had no gene match. CDR3 size: 16 residues.

A note on this clonotype: A much larger clone differs by one base, so this may be a read error. The rearrangement links TRBV9 to TRBJ2-3; possible D gene TRBD2, 5 bases. This CDR3 spans 14 amino acids. Per germline, CDR1 SGDLS and CDR2 YYNGEE. The CDR3 nucleotides read TGTGCCAGCAGCGTAGGTTCGTGGGAGCTAACGCGGTATTTT. This sequence encodes CASSVGSWELTRYF.

This clonotype was recorded once. The rearrangement links TRBV7-4 to TRBJ1-3; no clear D. The CDR3 is made up of 18 amino acids. The V end lost 2 bases, the J end lost 0 bases, and 17 bases lay between the germline ends. Per the germline V gene, CDR1 is SGHVT and CDR2 is SQSDAQ. Here the CDR3 DNA reads TGTGCCAGCAGCTTACGACCCCTTGGGCAAAGCTCTGGAAACACCATATATTTT. Its protein is CASSLRPLGQSSGNTIYF.

This clonotype turned up a few times. This chain links TRBV7-8 with TRBJ2-2; 7 bases agree with TRBD1. This CDR3 spans 18 amino acids. V shed 3 bases, J shed 4 bases, and the junction held 14 bases outside the gene matches. Germline CDR1 is SGHVS and CDR2 is FQNEAQ. The CDR3, as DNA: TGTGCCAGCAGCTTTAGGGGGCCGACTCCCTCGGGCACCGGGGAGCTGTTTTTT. Translating it yields CASSFRGPTPSGTGELFF.

This clonotype was detected only a few times. The chain combines TRBV5-6 with TRBJ1-2; 7 bases agree with TRBD1. The CDR3 runs 16 residues. CDR1 is SGHDT, CDR2 YYEEEE, per germline. The V and J ends lost 0 bases and 1 base, in that order; junction bases with no gene match: 6. For the CDR3, the DNA is TGTGCCAGCAGCTTGGGGGACAGTCTACTTAACTATGGCTACACCTTC. It is translated as CASSLGDSLLNYGYTF. Full variable domain (missing parts from reference TRBV5-6 and TRBJ1-2): DAGVTQSPTHLIKTRGQQVTLRCSPKSGHDTVSWYQQALGQGPQFIFQYYEEEERQRGNFPDRFSGHQFPNYSSELNVNALLLGDSALYLCASSLGDSLLNYGYTFGSGTRLTVV.

The table lists this clonotype with a few counts. The V and J genes are TRBV7-6 and TRBJ1-4, with D unclear. V gave up 1 base and J gave up 10 bases, with 7 bases separating them. The germline V gene encodes CDR1 SGHVS and CDR2 FNYEAQ. This CDR3 has 12 amino acids. CDR3 sequence: CASSLEVGKLFF. As DNA, the CDR3 is TGTGCCAGCAGCTTAGAAGTGGGAAAACTGTTTTTT.

This clonotype has just a few counts. This rearrangement joins TRBV12-3 or TRBV12-4 to TRBJ2-5; D remains ambiguous. This CDR3 has 12 amino acids. The V end lost 6 bases, the J end lost 2 bases, and 7 bases lay between the germline ends. CDR3 amino acids: CASSLWQETQYF. The CDR3 DNA reads as TGTGCCAGCAGCCTGTGGCAAGAGACCCAGTACTTC.

In its sample, this clonotype was seen a few times. The rearrangement joins TRBV28 to TRBJ2-7; the match to TRBD1 covers 7 bases. Germline V gives CDR1 MDHEN, CDR2 SYDVKM. The CDR3 consists of 19 residues. The J segment lost 2 bases and the V segment lost 6 bases, leaving 22 bases of the junction unmatched. CDR3: CASSPSFGTAHSKAYEQYF. CDR3 DNA: TGTGCCAGCAGCCCCAGTTTTGGGACAGCCCATTCTAAAGCCTACGAGCAGTACTTC. The complete variable domain, with remaining parts taken from reference TRBV28 and TRBJ2-7, reads DVKVTQSSRYLVKRTGEKVFLECVQDMDHENMFWYRQDPGLGLRLIYFSYDVKMKEKGDIPEGYSVSREKKERFSLILESASTNQTSMYLCASSPSFGTAHSKAYEQYFGPGTRLTVT.

This clonotype appeared many times. This sequence joins TRBV7-2 and TRBJ2-5; 9 bases line up with TRBD2. The length of the CDR3 is 15 residues. V trimming: 5 bases; J trimming: 1 base; junction bases outside the gene matches: 5. Germline V gene data show CDR1 as SGHTA and CDR2 as FQGNSA. The CDR3 region is CASSRRAGGQETQYF. The CDR3 DNA reads TGTGCCAGCAGCCGCCGAGCGGGGGGCCAAGAGACCCAGTACTTC.

Notes on this clonotype: A clone one base away is much larger, so this may be a read error. The rearrangement joins TRBV7-2 to TRBJ1-5; D call uncertain. This CDR3 comprises 15 residues. Germline V gives CDR1 SGHTA, CDR2 FQGNSA. V gave up 6 bases and J gave up 3 bases, with 15 bases separating them. Here the CDR3 DNA reads TGTGCCAGCAGGTCCGGGCTGTCGGACAATCAGCCCCAGCATTTT. Translation gives CASRSGLSDNQPQHF.

V usage is TRBV19 and J usage is TRBJ2-1; D may be TRBD2 (5 bases). V was cut by 2 bases and J by 3 bases, with 20 bases left in between. The CDR3 contains 18 residues. The V gene's germline CDR1 is LNHDA and CDR2 SQIVND (reference sequence). CDR3 sequence reads: CASSIMRASPLNYNEQFF. The CDR3 DNA sequence: TGTGCCAGTAGTATAATGAGGGCCAGCCCCCTAAACTACAATGAGCAGTTCTTC.

The chain recombines TRBV7-4 with TRBJ1-1; D gene ambiguous. V shed 3 bases and J shed 4 bases, with 9 bases lying between them. The length of the CDR3 is 13 residues. The V gene's germline CDR1 is SGHVT and CDR2 SQSDAQ. CDR3 DNA: TGTGCCAGCAGCTTCTTCCTGGGCACTGAAGCTTTCTTT. Its translation: CASSFFLGTEAFF.

This rearrangement joins TRBV5-5 to TRBJ2-5, with 10 positions matching TRBD2. The CDR3 covers 16 residues. CDR1 SGHKS and CDR2 YYEKEE come from the germline V gene (reference sequence). Trimming took 3 bases from V and 4 from J; bases not matched to a gene: 9. CDR3 amino acids: CASSSRLAGVRETQYF. The CDR3 nucleotides read TGTGCCAGCAGCTCCCGGCTAGCGGGGGTGCGAGAGACCCAGTACTTC.

The genes are TRBV7-9 and TRBJ2-1; D not certain. The CDR3 totals 17 residues. CDR1 is SEHNR and CDR2 is FQNEAQ in the germline V gene (reference sequence). Deletions cut 7 bases from V and 8 bases from J, with 27 bases between. The CDR3 DNA sequence: TGTGCCAGCAACAGAGAGGTAGGAGTCATCAACGTTGATGAGCAGTTCTTC. Translated: CASNREVGVINVDEQFF.

The chain joins TRBV7-9 to TRBJ1-1; D call uncertain. This CDR3 contains 12 residues. Trimming stripped 3 bases from V and 10 bases from J, with 12 bases between. Germline V CDR1 and CDR2: SEHNR, FQNEAQ (reference sequence). The CDR3 bases are TGTGCCAGCAGCTTTGGATCAGACGGAGCTTTCTTT. Residues: CASSFGSDGAFF.

This clonotype was recorded a few times. The gene calls are TRBV11-1 and TRBJ2-7; 7 bases line up with TRBD1. The J segment lost 6 bases and the V segment lost 4 bases, leaving 6 bases of the junction unmatched. This CDR3 is 13 amino acids long. The germline V gene has CDR1 SGHAT and CDR2 FQDESV (reference sequence). The CDR3 loop reads CASSWTGAGEQYF. The CDR3 DNA follows: TGTGCCAGCAGCTGGACAGGTGCCGGCGAGCAGTACTTC.

V usage is TRBV28 and J usage is TRBJ2-1, with 11 bases aligning to TRBD2. This CDR3 contains 15 residues. Germline CDR1 and CDR2: MDHEN and SYDVKM. Trimming cost V 6 bases and J 6 bases; bases outside gene matches: 7. CDR3 sequence reads: CASRLAGARVNEQFF. Here the CDR3 DNA reads TGTGCCAGCAGACTAGCGGGAGCAAGGGTCAATGAGCAGTTCTTC.

The table lists this clonotype with many counts. This chain links TRBV7-2 with TRBJ1-4, with D perhaps matching TRBD1 (5 bases). The CDR3 loop spans 12 amino acids. V lost 5 bases to trimming and J lost 10 bases, with 11 bases between them. Germline V lookup: CDR1 SGHTA, CDR2 FQGNSA. Here the CDR3 DNA reads TGTGCCAGCAGCCCACCGGGGCCAAAACTGTTTTTT. It specifies CASSPPGPKLFF.